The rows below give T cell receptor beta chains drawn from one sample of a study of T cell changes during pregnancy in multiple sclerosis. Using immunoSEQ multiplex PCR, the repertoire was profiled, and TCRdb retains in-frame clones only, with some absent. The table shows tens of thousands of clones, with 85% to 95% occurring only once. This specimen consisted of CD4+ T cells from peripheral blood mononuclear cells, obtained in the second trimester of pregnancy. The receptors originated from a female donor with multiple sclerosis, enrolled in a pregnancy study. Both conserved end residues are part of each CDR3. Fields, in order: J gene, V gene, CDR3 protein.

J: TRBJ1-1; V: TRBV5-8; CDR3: CASKTLTGRTAEAFF
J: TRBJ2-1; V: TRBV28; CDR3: CASIKGTPTYNEQFF
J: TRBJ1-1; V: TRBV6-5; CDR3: CASRRDTGHTEAFF
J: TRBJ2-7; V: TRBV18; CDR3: CASSPPSGRDQRHEQYF
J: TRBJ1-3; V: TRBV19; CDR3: CASSSFGNTIYF
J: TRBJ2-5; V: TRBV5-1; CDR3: CASSLARTGAETQYF
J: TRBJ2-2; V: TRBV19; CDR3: CASSMRGLKNTGELFF
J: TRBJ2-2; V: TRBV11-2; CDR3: CASSPWAINTGELFF
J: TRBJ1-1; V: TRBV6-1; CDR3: CASRDRAFVEAFF
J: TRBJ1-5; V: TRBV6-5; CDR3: CASSYSFPYSNQPQHF
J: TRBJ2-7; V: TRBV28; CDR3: CASTAGRYEQYF
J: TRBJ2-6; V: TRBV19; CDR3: CASSIRVLAGYFSGANVLTF
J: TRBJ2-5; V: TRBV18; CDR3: CASSRQGAGETQYF
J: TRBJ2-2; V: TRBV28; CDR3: CASPRDTQGELFF
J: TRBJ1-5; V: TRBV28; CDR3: CASSPGRPQHF
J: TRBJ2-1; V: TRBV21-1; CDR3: CASSKGLREGGQEYNEQFF
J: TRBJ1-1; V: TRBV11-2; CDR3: CASSFLRDTEAFF